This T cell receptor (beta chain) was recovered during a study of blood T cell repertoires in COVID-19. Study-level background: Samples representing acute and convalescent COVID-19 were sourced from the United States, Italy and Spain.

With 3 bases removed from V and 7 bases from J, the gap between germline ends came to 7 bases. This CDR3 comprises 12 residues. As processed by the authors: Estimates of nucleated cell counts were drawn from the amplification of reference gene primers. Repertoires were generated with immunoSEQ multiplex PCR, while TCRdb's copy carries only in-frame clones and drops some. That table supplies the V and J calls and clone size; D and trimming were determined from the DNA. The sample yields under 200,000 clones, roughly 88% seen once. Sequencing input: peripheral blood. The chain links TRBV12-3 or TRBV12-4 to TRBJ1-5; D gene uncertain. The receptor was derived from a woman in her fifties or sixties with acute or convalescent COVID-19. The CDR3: CASSLGEQPQHF. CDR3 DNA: TGTGCCAGCAGTTTGGGAGAACAGCCCCAGCATTTT.